A selection of T cell receptor beta chains follows, all from one sample in a study of cytomegalovirus exposure and HLA in healthy donors. Some clones are missing from TCRdb's copy, which holds only in-frame ones; the method was immunoSEQ multiplex PCR. The sample has about 120,000 clones, over 60% seen once. Sequenced: PBMCs. These receptors were collected from a woman in her thirties or forties in good health and CMV-seropositive. The CDR3 runs from the conserved cysteine through the conserved F or W. The order of the fields is V gene, D gene, clone size, J gene, CDR3 DNA, CDR3 protein. D genes are given only for firm matches. The size of a clone is reported for some rows only, either as once, few or many, or as a class for expanded clones.

V gene: TRBV7-8
D gene: -
clone size: -
J gene: TRBJ1-1
CDR3 DNA: TGTGCCAGCAGCTTAGACGGGGTCACTGAAGCTTTCTTT
CDR3 protein: CASSLDGVTEAFF

V gene: TRBV7-2
D gene: TRBD2
clone size: -
J gene: TRBJ2-3
CDR3 DNA: TGTGCCAGCAGTAGGGCGGGAGCAGATACGCAGTATTTT
CDR3 protein: CASSRAGADTQYF

V gene: TRBV30
D gene: -
clone size: -
J gene: TRBJ1-5
CDR3 DNA: TGTGCCTGGAGTGCCCGATTAGGCAATCAGCCCCAGCATTTT
CDR3 protein: CAWSARLGNQPQHF

V gene: TRBV4-1
D gene: TRBD1
clone size: -
J gene: TRBJ1-5
CDR3 DNA: TGCGCCAGCAGCCAAGAAGGGGGCAGGGGAGTTGGCAATCAGCCCCAGCATTTT
CDR3 protein: CASSQEGGRGVGNQPQHF

V gene: TRBV27
D gene: -
clone size: -
J gene: TRBJ1-1
CDR3 DNA: TGTGCCAGCAGTTTTCGGGCAGGGATGATGAACACTGAAGCTTTCTTT
CDR3 protein: CASSFRAGMMNTEAFF

V gene: TRBV20-1
D gene: -
clone size: -
J gene: TRBJ2-2
CDR3 DNA: TGCAGTGCTTTCGTCACCGGGGAGCTGTTTTTT
CDR3 protein: CSAFVTGELFF

V gene: TRBV5-6
D gene: TRBD1
clone size: few
J gene: TRBJ1-6
CDR3 DNA: TGTGCCAGCAGCTTCGGACAGGGACATTCACCCCTCCACTTT
CDR3 protein: CASSFGQGHSPLHF

V gene: TRBV5-4
D gene: -
clone size: -
J gene: TRBJ2-2
CDR3 DNA: TGTGCCAGCAGCTTGGGGGGCTCGAACACCGGGGAGCTGTTTTTT
CDR3 protein: CASSLGGSNTGELFF

V gene: TRBV4-1
D gene: TRBD2
clone size: few
J gene: TRBJ2-3
CDR3 DNA: TGCGCCAGCATGCTGAGGGCGGGAGTTCTGGCAGATACGCAGTATTTT
CDR3 protein: CASMLRAGVLADTQYF

V gene: TRBV7-3
D gene: TRBD1
clone size: few
J gene: TRBJ1-2
CDR3 DNA: TGTGCCAGCAGCCCGGGACAGGGGGTTTATGGCTACACCTTC
CDR3 protein: CASSPGQGVYGYTF

V gene: TRBV4-1
D gene: TRBD2
clone size: once
J gene: TRBJ2-1
CDR3 DNA: TGCGCCAGCAGCTCCCCCGGGACTAGCGGGTGGGAGCAGTTCTTC
CDR3 protein: CASSSPGTSGWEQFF

V gene: TRBV5-4
D gene: -
clone size: -
J gene: TRBJ2-5
CDR3 DNA: TGTGCCAGCAGCGCCGCAGGTAGCCAAGAGACCCAGTACTTC
CDR3 protein: CASSAAGSQETQYF

V gene: TRBV4-2
D gene: -
clone size: -
J gene: TRBJ1-6
CDR3 DNA: TGTGCCAGCAGCCAAGATTTGGACAGCTCCTATAATTCACCCCTCCACTTT
CDR3 protein: CASSQDLDSSYNSPLHF

V gene: TRBV5-1
D gene: -
clone size: few
J gene: TRBJ1-1
CDR3 DNA: TGCGCCAGCAGAGTACTCGGTCTGAACACTGAAGCTTTCTTT
CDR3 protein: CASRVLGLNTEAFF

V gene: TRBV5-4
D gene: -
clone size: -
J gene: TRBJ2-1
CDR3 DNA: TGTGCCAGCAGCTTAACTAGGAGTGAGCAGTTCTTC
CDR3 protein: CASSLTRSEQFF

V gene: TRBV5-1
D gene: TRBD2
clone size: -
J gene: TRBJ2-5
CDR3 DNA: TGCGCCAGCAACCCCGGGACTAGCCAAGAGACCCAGTACTTC
CDR3 protein: CASNPGTSQETQYF

V gene: TRBV7-2
D gene: TRBD1
clone size: once
J gene: TRBJ1-2
CDR3 DNA: TGTGCCAGCAGCTTAGAGACAGGGGGCGCCTCCGGTGGCTACACCTTC
CDR3 protein: CASSLETGGASGGYTF

V gene: TRBV7-7
D gene: TRBD2
clone size: -
J gene: TRBJ2-5
CDR3 DNA: TGTGCTAGCAGCTTAGGGCGGGGGTACCAAGAGACCCAGTACTTC
CDR3 protein: CASSLGRGYQETQYF

V gene: TRBV6-1
D gene: -
clone size: -
J gene: TRBJ2-4
CDR3 DNA: TGTGCCAGCAGTGAAGCGGGCGTCAGGGTGTCCCTTTTTTACTTC
CDR3 protein: CASSEAGVRVSLFYF

V gene: TRBV18
D gene: TRBD2
clone size: -
J gene: TRBJ2-3
CDR3 DNA: TGTGCCAGCTCACCATCTCCGACTAGCGGGGGGGCAGGTACGCAGTATTTT
CDR3 protein: CASSPSPTSGGAGTQYF

V gene: TRBV7-3
D gene: TRBD2
clone size: -
J gene: TRBJ2-7
CDR3 DNA: TGTGCCAGCAGCCCGGGACTAGCGGGAGTCCACGAGCAGTACTTC
CDR3 protein: CASSPGLAGVHEQYF

V gene: TRBV9
D gene: TRBD2
clone size: -
J gene: TRBJ2-1
CDR3 DNA: TGTGCCAGCAGCGTCAAAGCGGGATTAAATGAGCAGTTCTTC
CDR3 protein: CASSVKAGLNEQFF

V gene: TRBV19
D gene: TRBD2
clone size: -
J gene: TRBJ2-3
CDR3 DNA: TGTGCCAGTGCTAGCGGGAGATCCACAGATACGCAGTATTTT
CDR3 protein: CASASGRSTDTQYF

V gene: TRBV19
D gene: -
clone size: -
J gene: TRBJ2-3
CDR3 DNA: TGTGCCAGTAGTGTTGGGTCGGGTGGAGGGGGCCGGACAGATACGCAGTATTTT
CDR3 protein: CASSVGSGGGGRTDTQYF

V gene: TRBV4-3
D gene: TRBD2
clone size: -
J gene: TRBJ2-1
CDR3 DNA: TGCGCCAGCAGCCAAGATAATAGCGGGAGTCTCAATGAGCAGTTCTTC
CDR3 protein: CASSQDNSGSLNEQFF

V gene: TRBV2
D gene: -
clone size: -
J gene: TRBJ2-7
CDR3 DNA: TGTGCCAGCAGTGACTTCAGGGTCGAGCAGTACTTC
CDR3 protein: CASSDFRVEQYF

V gene: TRBV7-2
D gene: -
clone size: few
J gene: TRBJ1-3
CDR3 DNA: TGTGCCAGCAGCTTATCGCAACTAGGAAACACCATATATTTT
CDR3 protein: CASSLSQLGNTIYF

V gene: TRBV10-3
D gene: -
clone size: once
J gene: TRBJ2-7
CDR3 DNA: TGTGCCATCAGTACAGGGATCTGGGGCTACGAGCAGTACTTC
CDR3 protein: CAISTGIWGYEQYF

V gene: TRBV5-1
D gene: -
clone size: -
J gene: TRBJ1-1
CDR3 DNA: TGCGCCAGCAGCCCAGGGTTAGAGAGGAACACTGAAGCTTTCTTT
CDR3 protein: CASSPGLERNTEAFF

V gene: TRBV5-6
D gene: -
clone size: -
J gene: TRBJ1-1
CDR3 DNA: TGTGCCAGCAGCCGAGGACAGATAGAAGCTTTCTTT
CDR3 protein: CASSRGQIEAFF

V gene: TRBV27
D gene: -
clone size: -
J gene: TRBJ2-3
CDR3 DNA: TGTGCCAGCAGTCCCCTTAGCACAGATACGCAGTATTTT
CDR3 protein: CASSPLSTDTQYF

V gene: TRBV25-1
D gene: -
clone size: -
J gene: TRBJ1-2
CDR3 DNA: TGTGCCAGCAGAGTCGACGGGGGGTCCTATGGCTACACCTTC
CDR3 protein: CASRVDGGSYGYTF

V gene: TRBV5-1
D gene: TRBD1
clone size: few
J gene: TRBJ1-2
CDR3 DNA: TGCGCCAGCAGCTTGGCTGGACAGGGGAATGGCTACACCTTC
CDR3 protein: CASSLAGQGNGYTF

V gene: TRBV7-2
D gene: TRBD2
clone size: -
J gene: TRBJ2-7
CDR3 DNA: TGTGCCAGCAGCTTAGTAGATAGTACTAGCGGGAAGAACGAGCAGTACTTC
CDR3 protein: CASSLVDSTSGKNEQYF

V gene: TRBV6-5
D gene: TRBD2
clone size: -
J gene: TRBJ2-2
CDR3 DNA: TGTGCCAGCAGCCGCGGGACTAGGGACACCGGGGAGCTGTTTTTT
CDR3 protein: CASSRGTRDTGELFF

V gene: TRBV25-1
D gene: TRBD1
clone size: -
J gene: TRBJ2-7
CDR3 DNA: TGTGCCAGCAGTCCCACCCGACAGGGTTCGGGCGAGCAGTACTTC
CDR3 protein: CASSPTRQGSGEQYF

V gene: TRBV5-4
D gene: TRBD1
clone size: -
J gene: TRBJ2-7
CDR3 DNA: TGTGCCAGCAGCCCTCCGGGACAGGGGGACTACGAGCAGTACTTC
CDR3 protein: CASSPPGQGDYEQYF

V gene: TRBV7-9
D gene: -
clone size: -
J gene: TRBJ2-5
CDR3 DNA: TGTGCCAGCAGTATACAGGAAGGTGGAGAGACCCAGTACTTC
CDR3 protein: CASSIQEGGETQYF

V gene: TRBV7-2
D gene: TRBD2
clone size: -
J gene: TRBJ2-1
CDR3 DNA: TGTGCCAGCAGCCTCGGACTAGCGGGCTACAATGAGCAGTTCTTC
CDR3 protein: CASSLGLAGYNEQFF

V gene: TRBV12-1
D gene: -
clone size: -
J gene: TRBJ2-3
CDR3 DNA: TGTGCCAGCAGCCTGGAGCGGGGCGGAACAGATACGCAGTATTTT
CDR3 protein: CASSLERGGTDTQYF

V gene: TRBV6-1
D gene: TRBD2
clone size: once
J gene: TRBJ2-1
CDR3 DNA: TGTGCCAGCAGTGTGACAGCCATCTCGGGGGGTGAGCAGTTCTTC
CDR3 protein: CASSVTAISGGEQFF

V gene: TRBV7-3
D gene: -
clone size: -
J gene: TRBJ2-1
CDR3 DNA: TGTGCCAGCAGCTCGCACCTAGGCGAGCAGTTCTTC
CDR3 protein: CASSSHLGEQFF

V gene: TRBV7-2
D gene: TRBD1
clone size: -
J gene: TRBJ1-2
CDR3 DNA: TGTGCCAGCAGCCCGGGACAGGGAGAGGGAGGCTACACCTTC
CDR3 protein: CASSPGQGEGGYTF

V gene: TRBV5-1
D gene: TRBD2
clone size: -
J gene: TRBJ2-3
CDR3 DNA: TGCGCCAGCAGCGTCGCGGGAGGTCGAGGAGATACGCAGTATTTT
CDR3 protein: CASSVAGGRGDTQYF

V gene: TRBV5-1
D gene: -
clone size: -
J gene: TRBJ2-2
CDR3 DNA: TGCGCCAGCAGCTTGGGAGGGTTCACCGGGGAGCTGTTTTTT
CDR3 protein: CASSLGGFTGELFF

V gene: TRBV2
D gene: TRBD2
clone size: -
J gene: TRBJ2-5
CDR3 DNA: TGTGCCAGCAACCCGAACGGGGGGGCATTGGAGACCCAGTACTTC
CDR3 protein: CASNPNGGALETQYF

V gene: TRBV19
D gene: -
clone size: once
J gene: TRBJ1-5
CDR3 DNA: TGTGCCAGTAGTATAACCCCCCTTACTAACAATCAGCCCCAGCATTTT
CDR3 protein: CASSITPLTNNQPQHF